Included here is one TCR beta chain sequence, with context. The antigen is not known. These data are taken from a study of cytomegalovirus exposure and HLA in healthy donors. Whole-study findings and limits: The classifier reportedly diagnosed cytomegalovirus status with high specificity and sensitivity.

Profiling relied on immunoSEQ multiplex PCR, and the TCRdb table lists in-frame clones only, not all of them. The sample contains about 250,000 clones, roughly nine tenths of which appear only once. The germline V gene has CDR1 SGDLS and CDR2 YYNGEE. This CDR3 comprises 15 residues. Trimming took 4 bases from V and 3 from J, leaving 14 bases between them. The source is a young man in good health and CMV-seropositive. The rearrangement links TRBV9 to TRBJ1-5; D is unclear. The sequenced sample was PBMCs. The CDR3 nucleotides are TGTGCCAGCAGCCCGGACGGTGCCATCAATCAGCCCCAGCATTTT. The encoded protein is CASSPDGAINQPQHF.